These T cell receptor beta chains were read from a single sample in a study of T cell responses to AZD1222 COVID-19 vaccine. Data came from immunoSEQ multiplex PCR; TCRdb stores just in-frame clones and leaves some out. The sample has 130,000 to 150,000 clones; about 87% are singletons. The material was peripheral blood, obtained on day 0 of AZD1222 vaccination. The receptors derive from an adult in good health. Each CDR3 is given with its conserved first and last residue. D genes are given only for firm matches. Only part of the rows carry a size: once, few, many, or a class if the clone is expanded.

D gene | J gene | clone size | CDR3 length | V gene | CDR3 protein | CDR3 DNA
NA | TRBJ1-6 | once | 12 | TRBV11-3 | CASSLGDSPLHF | TGTGCCAGCAGCTTGGGGGATTCACCCCTCCACTTT
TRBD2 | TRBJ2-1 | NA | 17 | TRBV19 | CASRGLAGGGVKVEQFF | TGTGCCAGTAGGGGTCTAGCGGGGGGCGGCGTGAAAGTTGAGCAGTTCTTC
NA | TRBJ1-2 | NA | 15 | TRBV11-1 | CASSLNRGANYGYTF | TGTGCCAGCAGCTTAAACCGGGGAGCTAACTATGGCTACACCTTC
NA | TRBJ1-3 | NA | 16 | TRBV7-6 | CASRTSGGSSGNTIYF | TGTGCCAGCAGAACCTCGGGGGGGTCCTCTGGAAACACCATATATTTT
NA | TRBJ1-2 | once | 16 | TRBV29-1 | CSATWGARSPRNGYTF | TGCAGCGCCACTTGGGGGGCCCGGAGTCCTCGAAATGGCTACACCTTC
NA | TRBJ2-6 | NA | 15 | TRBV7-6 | CASSSSGAGANVLTF | TGTGCCAGCAGCTCTTCAGGGGCTGGGGCCAACGTCCTGACTTTC
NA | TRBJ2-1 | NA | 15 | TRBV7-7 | CASSLGSGPYNEQFF | TGTGCTAGCAGCTTAGGTTCTGGCCCTTACAATGAGCAGTTCTTC
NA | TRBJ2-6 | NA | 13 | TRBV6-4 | CASSDSRPPVLTF | TGTGCCAGCAGTGACTCGAGGCCCCCCGTCCTGACTTTC
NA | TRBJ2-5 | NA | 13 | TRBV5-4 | CASSLDGRETQYF | TGTGCCAGCAGCTTGGATGGCAGAGAGACCCAGTACTTC
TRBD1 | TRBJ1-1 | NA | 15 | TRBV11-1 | CASSFTATGVTEAFF | TGTGCCAGCAGCTTTACTGCGACAGGGGTGACTGAAGCTTTCTTT
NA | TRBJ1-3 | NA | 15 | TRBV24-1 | CATSDPGRTGNTIYF | TGTGCCACCAGTGACCCCGGGCGGACTGGAAACACCATATATTTT
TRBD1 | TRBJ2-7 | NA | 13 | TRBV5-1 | CAGPGDRDYEQYF | TGCGCCGGCCCAGGGGACAGGGACTACGAGCAGTACTTC
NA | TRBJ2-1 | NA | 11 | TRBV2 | CASRSSDEQFF | TGTGCCAGCAGGTCCAGCGATGAGCAGTTCTTC
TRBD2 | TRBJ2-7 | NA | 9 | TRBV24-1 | CATSAGGYF | TGTGCCACCAGTGCGGGGGGGTACTTC
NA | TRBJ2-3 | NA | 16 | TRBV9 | CASSVVRDPLTDTQYF | TGTGCCAGCAGCGTAGTCAGGGATCCTTTAACAGATACGCAGTATTTT
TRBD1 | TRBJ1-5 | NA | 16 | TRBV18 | CASSAQRTGGHQPQHF | TGTGCCAGCTCTGCCCAGAGGACAGGGGGGCATCAGCCCCAGCATTTT
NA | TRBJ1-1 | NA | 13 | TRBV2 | CASSVTERGEAFF | TGTGCCAGCAGTGTCACGGAAAGGGGTGAAGCTTTCTTT
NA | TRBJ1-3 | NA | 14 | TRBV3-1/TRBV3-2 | CASSKDSSGNTIYF | TGTGCCAGCAGCAAGGACAGCTCTGGAAACACCATATATTTT